Below are 4 T cell receptor beta chains sequenced from a single sample in a study of vaccination and CD4 T cells after COVID-19. The Oncomine TCR Beta short-read assay was applied to DNA of cultured CD4+ T cells. TCRdb re-called the PCR reads through MiXCR, storing one row per CDR3 protein. The sample yields 13,000 or so distinct CDR3 sequences, roughly 60% seen once. The treatment: approximately 9-day PBMC culture with coronavirus spike peptide pools or control peptides (ViraFEST assay). For these receptors, no antigen is known. Sequencing was performed on cultured CD4+ T cells from blood, taken after SARS-CoV-2 vaccination. These receptors all come from a human donor with COVID-19.

This clonotype was observed a handful of times. V and J are TRBV6-1 and TRBJ1-1; TRBD1 aligns across 7 bases. This CDR3 has 11 residues. V shed 6 bases and J 11 bases; nucleotides not matched to a gene: 6. Germline lookup yields CDR1 MNHNS and CDR2 SASEGT. The CDR3 loop is CASSRQGDAFF. In DNA form, the CDR3 reads TGTGCCAGCAGCCGGCAGGGGGACGCTTTCTTT.

This clonotype has more than one count but fewer than ten. The chain has TRBV7-2 and TRBJ2-7; D is ambiguous. CDR3 length: 11 residues. CDR1 SGHTA and CDR2 FQGNSA come from the germline V gene. Trimming cost V 4 bases and J 6 bases, with 7 bases left between them. Here the CDR3 DNA reads TGTGCCAGCAGCTCCAGTTCCGAGCAGTACTTC. Translating gives CASSSSSEQYF.

The chain recombines TRBV21-1 with TRBJ2-5; the table calls TRBD2, which could not be checked here. TRBV21-1 is described as a pseudogene. There are 16 residues in the CDR3. CDR3 in amino acids: CASSKGKRGGRETQYF. DNA of the CDR3: TGTGCCAGCAGCAAAGGGAAGCGGGGGGGCCGGGAGACCCAGTACTTC.

This chain uses TRBV27 with TRBJ2-7, with 7 nucleotides matching TRBD1. V lost 1 base, J lost 2 bases, and 8 bases stayed unmatched. CDR3 length: 16 residues. CDR1 is MNHEY, CDR2 SMNVEV, per germline (reference sequence). The CDR3 reads CASSLLAGGIAYEQYF. The DNA of the CDR3 is TGTGCCAGCAGTTTATTGGCAGGGGGAATTGCCTACGAGCAGTACTTC.